Sequencing of this T cell receptor (beta chain) was carried out in a study of breast tumors, draining lymph nodes, adjacent tissues. Study-level results: That most tumor T cells come from lymph nodes remained unproven.

As regards this clonotype: The antigen remains undetermined.

This CDR3 has 14 residues. With 0 bases removed from V and 5 bases from J, the gap between germline ends came to 13 bases. Germline V gene sequence: CDR1 GTSNPN, CDR2 SVGIG (reference sequence). TCRdb reanalysed the multiplex PCR reads using MiXCR and keeps one entry per CDR3 protein. The sample lists roughly 16,000 distinct CDR3 sequences; 63% were seen once. This clonotype originated in a female donor with breast cancer. Some clones in this sample may be carry-over from other donors' samples. The chain combines TRBV30 with TRBJ2-5; D unclear. Sample: tumor-adjacent breast tissue. The chain's CDR3 is CAWSVTYPPETQYF. In DNA, the CDR3 is TGTGCCTGGAGTGTAACCTACCCTCCGGAGACCCAGTACTTC.